The clone carrying this T cell receptor beta chain was counted a single time. This specimen belongs to a study of OX40 agonist ivuxolimab in advanced cancers. Study-level background: Dose-escalation patients' cancers were hepatocellular carcinoma, melanoma, renal cell or head and neck cancer. With a range of roughly 20 to 90, age averaged 60 years, and about 82% were male. Partial responses were seen in three patients, one with hepatocellular carcinoma and two with cutaneous melanoma.

The CDR3 consists of 15 residues. The germline CDR1 and CDR2 sequences are SGHNT and YENEEA. The V and J ends lost 2 bases and 3 bases, in that order; junction bases with no gene match: 4. Assay: immunoSEQ multiplex PCR; the TCRdb copy retains only in-frame clones and omits some. In the table there are 77,000 or so clones, approximately 90% of which are singletons. The receptor was isolated from an adult with an advanced solid tumor such as melanoma, head and neck, liver or kidney cancer. The rearrangement uses TRBV11-3 and TRBJ2-7, with 10 nucleotides matching TRBD2. The sample in question was CD4+ or CD8+ T cells sorted from blood, obtained in a trial of the OX40 agonist ivuxolimab. The CDR3 reads CASSLTGLADYEQYF. The CDR3 DNA follows: TGTGCCAGCAGCTTAACTGGACTAGCGGACTACGAGCAGTACTTC. Full variable domain (outside the CDR3, taken from reference TRBV11-3 and TRBJ2-7): EAGVVQSPRYKIIEKKQPVAFWCNPISGHNTLYWYLQNLGQGPELLIRYENEEAVDDSQLPKDRFSAERLKGVDSTLKIQPAELGDSAVYLCASSLTGLADYEQYFGPGTRLTVT.